The T cell receptor beta chain under discussion was sequenced for a study of cytomegalovirus exposure and HLA in healthy donors. There are 15 residues in the CDR3. Per germline, CDR1 SGHRS and CDR2 YFSETQ. Trimming removed 0 bases from V and 3 bases from J, with 12 bases in between. Amplification used 60 Vbeta primers and 13 Jbeta primers. The assay was immunoSEQ multiplex PCR, and TCRdb's table has in-frame clones only and misses some. Of around 170,000 clones listed, around 77% are singletons. The TCR was taken from a woman between 45 and 60 years old in good health and CMV-seropositive. The genes are TRBV5-1 and TRBJ1-1; maybe TRBD1 (5 bases). The sequenced sample consisted of PBMCs. DNA of the CDR3: TGCGCCAGCAGCTTGGGCCCCCAAGGGGACACTGAAGCTTTCTTT. Encoded protein: CASSLGPQGDTEAFF.